This is a list of T cell receptor beta chains from one sample in a study of blood T cell repertoires in COVID-19. Generated by immunoSEQ multiplex PCR, the TCRdb table keeps only in-frame clones and is missing some. The sample has about 180,000 clones, around 88% seen once. What was sequenced was peripheral blood. These receptors were taken from a woman aged 25 to 39 with acute or convalescent COVID-19. Each CDR3 is given with its conserved first and last residue. The D gene is left open where the match is weak. Not all rows give a size; the values are once, few, many and, for expanded clones, a class.

clone size	D gene	V gene	J gene	CDR3 protein	CDR3 DNA
NA	NA	TRBV5-4	TRBJ2-7	CASSFATDYEQYF	TGTGCCAGCAGCTTTGCGACAGACTACGAGCAGTACTTC
NA	TRBD1	TRBV12-3/TRBV12-4	TRBJ1-2	CASSKDRVGYTF	TGTGCCAGCAGTAAAGACAGGGTTGGCTACACCTTC
once	NA	TRBV30	TRBJ2-5	CAWSFGTPPETQYF	TGTGCCTGGAGTTTTGGGACTCCTCCGGAGACCCAGTACTTC
NA	TRBD2	TRBV2	TRBJ2-1	CASRLWLAGILSSYNEQFF	TGTGCCAGCAGGTTGTGGCTAGCGGGAATCCTTAGCTCCTACAATGAGCAGTTCTTC
once	NA	TRBV11-2	TRBJ2-1	CASSSLVIAAYNEQFF	TGTGCCAGCAGCTCCCTGGTAATAGCGGCCTACAATGAGCAGTTCTTC
NA	NA	TRBV11-1	TRBJ2-5	CASSLEGLDQETQYF	TGTGCCAGCAGCTTGGAGGGGTTGGACCAAGAGACCCAGTACTTC
once	NA	TRBV6-1	TRBJ1-5	CASSEEGRQPQHF	TGTGCCAGCAGTGAGGAGGGTCGACAGCCCCAGCATTTT
NA	NA	TRBV28	TRBJ1-2	CASSSLGPDGYTF	TGTGCCAGCAGTTCCCTGGGGCCCGATGGCTACACCTTC
NA	NA	TRBV30	TRBJ2-1	CAWSVTGNNEQFF	TGTGCCTGGAGTGTAACAGGGAACAATGAGCAGTTCTTC
NA	NA	TRBV11-2	TRBJ2-7	CASSLVAGAYEQYF	TGTGCCAGCAGCTTAGTCGCGGGCGCTTACGAGCAGTACTTC
NA	NA	TRBV5-1	TRBJ2-5	CASSTLRGWGETQYF	TGCGCCAGCAGCACTCTCAGGGGATGGGGAGAGACCCAGTACTTC
NA	NA	TRBV2	TRBJ1-6	CASTEGRTKNSPLHF	TGTGCCAGCACCGAGGGGAGGACAAAGAATTCACCCCTCCACTTT
NA	NA	TRBV6-5	TRBJ2-3	CASSKLNTQYF	TGTGCCAGCAGTAAACTGAATACGCAGTATTTT
few	NA	TRBV11-2	TRBJ1-6	CASSLEGADSPLHF	TGTGCCAGCAGCTTAGAGGGGGCGGATTCACCCCTCCACTTT
NA	TRBD2	TRBV20-1	TRBJ2-1	CSASGGRAYEQFF	TGCAGTGCTAGTGGCGGGAGGGCCTATGAGCAGTTCTTC
once	NA	TRBV11-2	TRBJ1-3	CASSLFMASGNTIYF	TGTGCCAGCAGCTTATTCATGGCCTCTGGAAACACCATATATTTT